These 24 T cell receptor beta chains were all obtained from the same sample, sequenced in a study of graft-versus-host responses after intestinal transplantation. Generated by immunoSEQ multiplex PCR, the TCRdb table keeps only in-frame clones and is missing some. Of 55,000 to 80,000 clones listed, 85% to 95% are singletons. The antigens of these receptors remain unknown. The sequenced sample was unstimulated CD8+ T cells sorted from spleen or lymph node cells, obtained before transplant. Every receptor here comes from a human donor who was the organ donor for an intestinal transplant.

This clone occurred a few times. This chain links TRBV7-2 with TRBJ2-7; 11 positions match TRBD2. CDR1 is SGHTA, CDR2 FQGNSA, per germline. J was trimmed by 3 bases and V by 5 bases; bases with no gene match: 6. The CDR3 contains 15 residues. The CDR3 DNA reads as TGTGCCAGCAGCGCCACTAGCGGGAGTGTCTACGAGCAGTACTTC. Translated, it gives CASSATSGSVYEQYF.

The CDR3, as DNA: TGTGCCAGCAGCTTAGCTCCAGGCGTTAGCTCCTACGAGCAGTACTTC. Protein sequence: CASSLAPGVSSYEQYF. This chain links TRBV7-8 with TRBJ2-7; no reliable D call. Trimming cost V 0 bases and J 0 bases, with 12 bases left between them. The CDR3 consists of 16 residues. From germline, CDR1 is SGHVS and CDR2 FQNEAQ.

V is TRBV10-3 and J is TRBJ2-1; 8 bases match TRBD2. CDR1 ENHRY and CDR2 SYGVKD come from the germline V gene. This CDR3 has 16 amino acids. Trimming cost V 0 bases and J 7 bases; bases outside gene matches: 8. This chain's CDR3 is CAISESKREIHNEQFF. DNA for the CDR3: TGTGCCATCAGTGAGTCAAAGCGGGAGATTCATAATGAGCAGTTCTTC.

Turning to this clone: Other DNA sequences in the sample encode the same CDR3. The rearrangement uses TRBV2 and TRBJ2-1; 7 bases align to TRBD2. V lost 1 base to trimming and J lost 1 base; unmatched junction nucleotides: 1. The germline gives CDR1 SNHLY, CDR2 FYNNEI. The CDR3 totals 15 residues. The CDR3 DNA follows: TGTGCCAGCAGTGAAGGCGGGGGTTCCTACAATGAGCAGTTCTTC. This translates into CASSEGGGSYNEQFF. Complete variable domain (other parts from reference TRBV2 and TRBJ2-1): EPEVTQTPSHQVTQMGQEVILRCVPISNHLYFYWYRQILGQKVEFLVSFYNNEISEKSEIFDDQFSVERPDGSNFTLKIRSTKLEDSAMYFCASSEGGGSYNEQFFGPGTRLTVL.

The J gene is TRBJ2-1, the V gene TRBV9; 9 bases align to TRBD2. The CDR3 has 15 amino acids. The V gene end was trimmed by 4 bases and the J gene end by 4 bases; junction bases not matched to a gene: 6. Germline V gene sequence: CDR1 SGDLS, CDR2 YYNGEE. Here the CDR3 DNA reads TGTGCCAGCAGCCTTAGCGGGAGAGGATACAATGAGCAGTTCTTC. This encodes CASSLSGRGYNEQFF.

CDR3 region: CASSQPVIGGASGETQYF. The CDR3, as DNA: TGTGCCAGCAGCCAACCAGTTATCGGGGGAGCCTCAGGGGAGACCCAGTACTTC. V is TRBV7-9 and J is TRBJ2-5, with a possible D match to TRBD2 (6 bases). The V and J ends lost 5 bases and 5 bases respectively, with 27 bases between them. The CDR3 contains 18 residues. CDR1 is SEHNR, CDR2 FQNEAQ, per germline (reference sequence).

This clone was seen only a few times. The chain links TRBV7-9 to TRBJ2-1; 8 bases are shared with TRBD2. There are 15 residues in the CDR3. The V gene end was trimmed by 2 bases and the J gene end by 7 bases; junction bases not matched to a gene: 7. CDR1 and CDR2 from the germline V gene are SEHNR and FQNEAQ (reference sequence). CDR3 region: CASSLIVAGLNEQFF. The CDR3 DNA follows: TGTGCCAGCAGCTTAATCGTAGCGGGACTAAATGAGCAGTTCTTC.

The V and J genes are TRBV11-2 and TRBJ2-7; D might be TRBD2 (6 bases). CDR3 size: 16 residues. Germline CDR1 reads SGHAT; CDR2 reads FQNNGV. V dropped 5 bases and J dropped 4 bases, with 21 bases sitting between them. Here the CDR3 DNA reads TGTGCCAGCAGCCCGGAAGGCGGGATCTTCCCTTACGAGCAGTACTTC. Amino acids: CASSPEGGIFPYEQYF.

J is TRBJ1-1 and V is TRBV29-1; weak D call: TRBD1 (6 bases). Germline V gene lookup returns CDR1 SQVTM and CDR2 ANQGSEA. The CDR3 length is 12 residues. V was trimmed by 6 bases and J by 5 bases, leaving 13 bases between them. CDR3 region: CSVGTGSTEAFF. The CDR3 bases are TGCAGCGTGGGAACAGGGTCAACTGAAGCTTTCTTT.

The chain recombines TRBV4-2 with TRBJ1-4; the D is unclear. V lost 0 bases and J lost 3, with 17 bases in between. Germline V gene sequence: CDR1 LGHNA, CDR2 YNFKEQ. The CDR3 sequence is 18 residues long. DNA of the CDR3: TGTGCCAGCAGCCAAGATTTGTACGGGAGAAAGGCTAATGAAAAACTGTTTTTT. This gives the protein CASSQDLYGRKANEKLFF.

The chain is built from TRBV19 and TRBJ1-2, with 7 bases that match TRBD1. CDR1 and CDR2 from the germline V gene are LNHDA and SQIVND (reference sequence). This CDR3 is 13 amino acids long. V shed 4 bases and J 4 bases; nucleotides not matched to a gene: 3. As DNA, the CDR3 is TGTGCCAGTAGTACGACAGGGTTCTATGGCTACACCTTC. Protein sequence: CASSTTGFYGYTF.

V gene TRBV2 combines with J gene TRBJ1-5; 9 bases line up with TRBD1. There are 18 residues in the CDR3. Germline V gene lookup returns CDR1 SNHLY and CDR2 FYNNEI. V shed 1 base and J 8 bases; nucleotides not matched to a gene: 15. The CDR3 bases are TGTGCCAGCAGTGAAGGGCCGGACAGGGGTCAAATATCGGAGCCCCAGCATTTT. Translating gives CASSEGPDRGQISEPQHF.

The chain recombines TRBV25-1 with TRBJ1-1; D call uncertain. Germline V gives CDR1 MGHDK, CDR2 SYGVNS. Trimming removed 2 bases from V and 1 base from J, with 17 bases in between. CDR3 size: 17 residues. The CDR3: CASSESPPKISNTEAFF. The CDR3 DNA follows: TGTGCCAGCAGTGAAAGCCCTCCGAAGATTTCGAACACTGAAGCTTTCTTT.

The chain employs TRBV28 and TRBJ2-7; 7 bases fit TRBD2. The CDR3 has 14 residues. Trimming took 6 bases from V and 3 from J; bases not matched to a gene: 8. Germline V gives CDR1 MDHEN, CDR2 SYDVKM. CDR3 in DNA: TGTGCCAGCAGCGGGGGACTACAGAGCTACGAGCAGTACTTC. This gives the protein CASSGGLQSYEQYF.

The chain couples TRBV7-9 to TRBJ2-1; 11 positions agree with TRBD2. Germline V gene data show CDR1 as SEHNR and CDR2 as FQNEAQ (reference sequence). The CDR3 is 15 amino acids. Trimming cost V 5 bases and J 5 bases; bases outside gene matches: 5. In nucleotides, the CDR3 is TGTGCCAGCAGCCGACTAGCGGGAAAGGACAATGAGCAGTTCTTC. Translation gives CASSRLAGKDNEQFF.

V is TRBV4-2 and J is TRBJ2-2; possibly TRBD2 for D (7 bases). Trimming cost V 4 bases and J 3 bases, with 18 bases left between them. CDR3 size: 17 residues. CDR1 is LGHNA and CDR2 is YNFKEQ in the germline V gene. CDR3 residues: CASSLGLTGGDTGELFF. The CDR3 nucleotides are TGTGCCAGCAGCCTCGGTTTAACGGGGGGCGACACCGGGGAGCTGTTTTTT.

The J gene is TRBJ1-2, the V gene TRBV28, with 9 nucleotides matching TRBD1. Germline V gene data show CDR1 as MDHEN and CDR2 as SYDVKM. V trimming: 6 bases; J trimming: 7 bases; junction bases outside the gene matches: 12. The length of the CDR3 is 15 residues. The chain's CDR3 is CASSASGTGSFGYTF. The DNA of the CDR3 is TGTGCCAGCAGCGCTTCCGGGACAGGGTCTTTTGGCTACACCTTC.

The chain recombines TRBV7-3 with TRBJ2-1, with 7 bases matching TRBD2. V shed 1 base and J 7 bases; nucleotides not matched to a gene: 10. This CDR3 spans 16 amino acids. CDR1 SGHTA and CDR2 FQGTGA come from the germline V gene. For the CDR3, the DNA is TGTGCCAGCAGCTTAAACGGCGGGAGCCTAGGGAATGAGCAGTTCTTC. Translation gives CASSLNGGSLGNEQFF.

The chain uses TRBV4-1 and TRBJ2-1; weak D call: TRBD2 (6 bases). CDR1 MGHRA and CDR2 YSYEKL come from the germline V gene. The length of the CDR3 is 18 residues. The V end lost 0 bases, the J end lost 0 bases, and 15 bases lay between the germline ends. In DNA form, the CDR3 reads TGCGCCAGCAGCCAAGACGGTCGGGCCGGGGGCTCCTACAATGAGCAGTTCTTC. Protein: CASSQDGRAGGSYNEQFF.

This chain joins TRBV5-4 and TRBJ2-5; D possibly corresponds to TRBD2 (6 bases). The CDR3 has 15 residues. V dropped 4 bases and J dropped 4 bases, with 17 bases sitting between them. Germline V lookup: CDR1 SGHNT, CDR2 YYREEE (reference sequence). The CDR3 bases are TGTGCCAGCAGCCAGCGCGCGGGGCGGCGAGAGACCCAGTACTTC. As protein: CASSQRAGRRETQYF.

This clone was recorded once. The CDR3 bases are TGTGCCAGCAGCAAAGGGGCCCCCCAAGAGACCCAGTACTTC. It is translated as CASSKGAPQETQYF. This sequence joins TRBV9 and TRBJ2-5, with a tentative D call TRBD1 (5 bases). Germline lookup yields CDR1 SGDLS and CDR2 YYNGEE. The ends were cut back, 4 bases at V and 1 base at J, with 11 bases in the middle. There are 14 residues in the CDR3.

The table lists this clone with a count of one. The chain couples TRBV5-6 to TRBJ2-7; D is ambiguous. Trimming cost V 1 base and J 0 bases, with 14 bases left between them. Germline loops: CDR1 SGHDT, CDR2 YYEEEE. The length of the CDR3 is 16 residues. The CDR3 region has the DNA TGTGCCAGCAGCTTGTACGGAGCCCTAAGCTCCTACGAGCAGTACTTC. Translated: CASSLYGALSSYEQYF. The full variable domain, its missing parts supplied by reference TRBV5-6 and TRBJ2-7, is DAGVTQSPTHLIKTRGQQVTLRCSPKSGHDTVSWYQQALGQGPQFIFQYYEEEERQRGNFPDRFSGHQFPNYSSELNVNALLLGDSALYLCASSLYGALSSYEQYFGPGTRLTVT.

The chain joins TRBV30 to TRBJ2-3; D ambiguous. CDR3 length: 13 residues. Germline CDR1 GTSNPN, CDR2 SVGIG (reference sequence). Trimming cost V 3 bases and J 4 bases, with 11 bases left between them. CDR3 coding DNA: TGTGCCTGGAGCCCGGAGCTTGCAGATACGCAGTATTTT. It translates to CAWSPELADTQYF.

This chain connects TRBV28 to TRBJ2-1; possibly TRBD1 for D (5 bases). CDR3 length: 18 residues. Germline V gene sequence: CDR1 MDHEN, CDR2 SYDVKM. The V end was cut by 4 bases, the J end by 4 bases, with 23 bases between. CDR3 sequence reads: CASSSPPGGPQEYNEQFF. In nucleotides, the CDR3 is TGTGCCAGCAGTTCCCCCCCTGGTGGCCCACAGGAATACAATGAGCAGTTCTTC.